The rows below give T cell receptor beta chains drawn from one sample of a study of Ad26.COV2.S vaccination and SARS-CoV-2 variants. Here immunoSEQ multiplex PCR was the method, and the copy in TCRdb shows in-frame clones only, minus some. The repertoire holds roughly 510,000 clones, approximately 90% seen once, with 9.5% to 15% in the top ten. This material consisted of peripheral blood, taken in a trial of Ad26.COV2.S vaccine versus placebo. The receptors originated from a person between 18 and 65 years old who received the Ad26.COV2.S COVID-19 vaccine or a placebo. CDR3s include the opening cysteine and the closing phenylalanine or tryptophan. A D gene is named only where the DNA matches it firmly. Not all rows give a size; the values are once, few, many and, for expanded clones, a class.

TGTGCCAGCAGCGACTATTTACCCACCGGGGAGCTGTTTTTT	CASSDYLPTGELFF	TRBV7-2	-	TRBJ2-2	once
TGTGCCTGGAGTAGGGGGTCGGTGGTCGGAGGTTCCTACGAGCAGTACTTC	CAWSRGSVVGGSYEQYF	TRBV30	-	TRBJ2-7	-
TGTGCCAGCAGTTTGGAGGGGCGCGCCGCAGATACGCAGTATTTT	CASSLEGRAADTQYF	TRBV28	-	TRBJ2-3	-
TGTGCCAGCAGCGGGGGGCCTACCTCCCCTGGCTACACCTTC	CASSGGPTSPGYTF	TRBV9	-	TRBJ1-2	-
TGCAGTGCCCAGACAGGCTACGAGCAGTACTTC	CSAQTGYEQYF	TRBV20-1	-	TRBJ2-7	-
TGTGCCAGCAGCCAAGATCAAGGGGGTCACTACGAGCAGTACTTC	CASSQDQGGHYEQYF	TRBV4-2	-	TRBJ2-7	few
TGTGCCAGCAGTGACGGCCCCGAAGGGTTCAGACTGTTTTTT	CASSDGPEGFRLFF	TRBV2	-	TRBJ1-4	-
TGTGCCTGGAGTACAGGTGGAAACACCATATATTTT	CAWSTGGNTIYF	TRBV30	-	TRBJ1-3	-
TGTGCCACCAGCCTGAACCCGGCAGATACGCAGTATTTT	CATSLNPADTQYF	TRBV15	-	TRBJ2-3	-
TGTGCCAGCAGGACCTGGGCTGCGAACACTGAAGCTTTCTTT	CASRTWAANTEAFF	TRBV7-2	-	TRBJ1-1	-
TGTGCCAGCAGCGAGGGACTAGCGGGCAGCTCCTACGAGCAGTACTTC	CASSEGLAGSSYEQYF	TRBV9	TRBD2	TRBJ2-7	-
TGTGCCAGCAGTTCCAGGCTCTACGAGCAGTACTTC	CASSSRLYEQYF	TRBV28	-	TRBJ2-7	-
TGTGCCAGCAGCGTAGGACTAGCTCAAGAGACCCAGTACTTC	CASSVGLAQETQYF	TRBV9	TRBD2	TRBJ2-5	-
TGTGCCAGTAGTCCTCAGACAGGCTACAATGAGCAGTTCTTC	CASSPQTGYNEQFF	TRBV19	-	TRBJ2-1	-
TGTGCCAGCAGTTTATCGGCGAAGAGGGGACGGGGTCAGCCCCAGCATTTT	CASSLSAKRGRGQPQHF	TRBV27	-	TRBJ1-5	-
TGTGCCAGCAGTTCGGGGGGACGGGAGGAAAAACTGTTTTTT	CASSSGGREEKLFF	TRBV28	-	TRBJ1-4	once
TGTGCCAGCAGTTTAGACAGCCAAGAGACCCAGTACTTC	CASSLDSQETQYF	TRBV12-3/TRBV12-4	-	TRBJ2-5	-
TGTGCCAGCAGGGTGATTAACACTGAAGCTTTCTTT	CASRVINTEAFF	TRBV28	-	TRBJ1-1	-
TGTGCCAGCAGCTTACGGGGGGCCAGAAATTCACCCCTCCACTTT	CASSLRGARNSPLHF	TRBV7-3	-	TRBJ1-6	-
TGTGCCAGCAGCCGGGACAGGGTCGGTCCCCTCCACTTT	CASSRDRVGPLHF	TRBV7-2	TRBD1	TRBJ1-6	-
TGTGCCAGAAGCCTGGACCGGGACACTAGCTCTGGGGCCAACGTCCTGACTTTC	CARSLDRDTSSGANVLTF	TRBV5-3	-	TRBJ2-6	few
TGTGCCTGGGGACAGCTGAACTATGGCTACACCTTC	CAWGQLNYGYTF	TRBV30	-	TRBJ1-2	-
TGTGCCAGCAGTATTGGGACCTCCTACGAGCAGTACTTC	CASSIGTSYEQYF	TRBV12-3/TRBV12-4	-	TRBJ2-7	-
TGTGCCATAACCGGGACAGACTCTGGGGCCAACGTCCTGACTTTC	CAITGTDSGANVLTF	TRBV10-3	TRBD1	TRBJ2-6	-
TGTGCCAGCAGTTTGCGGGGACAGGAAGACTATGGCTACACCTTC	CASSLRGQEDYGYTF	TRBV28	TRBD1	TRBJ1-2	-
TGTGCCAGCAGTTTAGCAGGAAATTATAATTCACCCCTCCACTTT	CASSLAGNYNSPLHF	TRBV27	-	TRBJ1-6	-
TGTGCCAGCAGCTTAGACAGGGGGGTGTCCCAGCATTTT	CASSLDRGVSQHF	TRBV7-9	TRBD1	TRBJ1-5	-
TGTGCCAGCAGCTTCAAGGACTCGGGTGAGCAGTTCTTC	CASSFKDSGEQFF	TRBV9	-	TRBJ2-1	-
TGTGCCAGCAGCGTATCGGTGGCGGGAGCGGGCGGGGAGCTGTTTTTT	CASSVSVAGAGGELFF	TRBV9	TRBD2	TRBJ2-2	-
TGTGCCAGCAGAAGGGGAACCAATTCACCCCTCCACTTT	CASRRGTNSPLHF	TRBV6-6	-	TRBJ1-6	-
TGTGCCAGCAGCAACCAGGGCAGGGGCCTAGCGTACGAGCAGTACTTC	CASSNQGRGLAYEQYF	TRBV6-2/TRBV6-3	-	TRBJ2-7	-
TGTGCCAGCAGTCAGAACCCGCAGGGAACCTACGAGCAGTACTTC	CASSQNPQGTYEQYF	TRBV27	-	TRBJ2-7	-
TGTGCCACCAGCAGAGATTTTGCAGGGGGCGACTATGGCTACACCTTC	CATSRDFAGGDYGYTF	TRBV15	TRBD1	TRBJ1-2	-
TGTGCCAGCAGAGACTATGGGACTAGCGTTCAAGAGACCCAGTACTTC	CASRDYGTSVQETQYF	TRBV27	TRBD2	TRBJ2-5	-
TGCGCCAGCAGCGGGACAGGGGTGAGTCAAGAGACCCAGTACTTC	CASSGTGVSQETQYF	TRBV5-1	TRBD1	TRBJ2-5	-
TGTGCCAGCAGTTTAGTACGGAGAGGAGCTGAAGCTTTCTTT	CASSLVRRGAEAFF	TRBV28	-	TRBJ1-1	-
TGTGCCAGCAGCCCAACAGGGGGCCCCGTCAGGACCGGGGAGCTGTTTTTT	CASSPTGGPVRTGELFF	TRBV9	TRBD1	TRBJ2-2	-
TGCAGTGCTAGCGAATGGACTGAAGCTTTCTTT	CSASEWTEAFF	TRBV20-1	-	TRBJ1-1	-
TGCAGCGTGGAAGCGACAGTAAACACTGAAGCTTTCTTT	CSVEATVNTEAFF	TRBV29-1	-	TRBJ1-1	-
TGTGCCAGCAGCCCCCAGGGACAGGCAAACACTGAAGCTTTCTTT	CASSPQGQANTEAFF	TRBV5-4	TRBD1	TRBJ1-1	-
TGTGCCAGCAGCCTACGAAGGGACACGAGTTCACCCCTCCACTTT	CASSLRRDTSSPLHF	TRBV9	-	TRBJ1-6	-
TGTGCCAGCAGCTCGGAGTATCAGCTGGATACGCAGTATTTT	CASSSEYQLDTQYF	TRBV5-4	-	TRBJ2-3	once
TGTGCCTGGATGCCCAGGATGGAGACCCAGTACTTC	CAWMPRMETQYF	TRBV30	-	TRBJ2-5	-
TGTGCCAGCAGCCAAGCACTAGCACTGAACACCGGGGAGCTGTTTTTT	CASSQALALNTGELFF	TRBV3-1/TRBV3-2	-	TRBJ2-2	few
TGTGCCAGCAGCTTAGAAGGGGCAAAGGATTCACCCCTCCACTTT	CASSLEGAKDSPLHF	TRBV7-2	-	TRBJ1-6	-
TGTGCCAGCAGTGAAGTAAGGGTTGGGGCAGATACGCAGTATTTT	CASSEVRVGADTQYF	TRBV6-1	-	TRBJ2-3	-
TGTGCCAGCAGTGAATTTAGTATCAGTGAAGCTTTCTTT	CASSEFSISEAFF	TRBV25-1	-	TRBJ1-1	-
TGTGCCAGCAGTCTAGGGGCTAGCCCGGGGAAAGAGCAGTACTTC	CASSLGASPGKEQYF	TRBV5-4	-	TRBJ2-7	-
TGTGCCAGTAATACCATGGGGGTCGGAGAGCAGTTCTTC	CASNTMGVGEQFF	TRBV19	-	TRBJ2-1	few
TGTGCCAGCAGCGCGTCAAAAGCGGGAGGAGTTTTACGGGAGACCCAGTACTTC	CASSASKAGGVLRETQYF	TRBV9	TRBD2	TRBJ2-5	-